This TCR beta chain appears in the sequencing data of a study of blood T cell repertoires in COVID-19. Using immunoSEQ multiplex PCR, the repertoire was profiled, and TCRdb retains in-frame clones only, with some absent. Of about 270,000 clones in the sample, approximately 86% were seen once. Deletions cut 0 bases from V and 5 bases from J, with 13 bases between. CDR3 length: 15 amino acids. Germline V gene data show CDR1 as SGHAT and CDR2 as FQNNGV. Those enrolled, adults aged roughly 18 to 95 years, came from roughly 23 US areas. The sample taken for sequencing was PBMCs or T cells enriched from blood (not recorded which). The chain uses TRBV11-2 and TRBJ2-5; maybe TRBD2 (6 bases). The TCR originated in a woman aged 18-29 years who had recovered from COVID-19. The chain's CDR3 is CASSLDPTSRETQYF. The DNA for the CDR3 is TGTGCCAGCAGCTTAGATCCGACTAGTCGGGAGACCCAGTACTTC.